This T cell receptor (beta chain) came from a study of STAT3 mutations in large granular lymphocyte leukemia. Study-wide context: Roughly half the longitudinally sequenced T-LGLL patients had canonical STAT3 mutations. Immunosuppressive therapy was given to more than half of T-LGLL patients.

Study-level points and caveats: Differing intervals and regimens complicate linking therapy response to clone burden. Every T-LGLL patient had at least one immunodominant TCRbeta clonotype.

This clone was observed a handful of times. Its antigen remains unknown. Data came from immunoSEQ multiplex PCR; TCRdb stores just in-frame clones and leaves some out. The table shows approximately 30,000 clones, with roughly 80% occurring only once. The V end was cut by 1 base, the J end by 0 bases, with 4 bases between. Germline CDR1 reads MGHRA; CDR2 reads YSYEKL. CDR3 size: 15 residues. The sequence derives from a woman aged 45-65 years with T-cell large granular lymphocyte leukemia. Some clones in this sample may be carry-over from other donors' samples. The chain employs TRBV4-1 and TRBJ2-6, with D hard to call. Sample: peripheral blood mononuclear cells. CDR3 sequence reads: CASSQVSSGANVLTF. In DNA, the CDR3 is TGCGCCAGCAGCCAAGTTTCCTCTGGGGCCAACGTCCTGACTTTC.